This TCR beta chain came from a study of technical replicates of blood from a handful of donors. Germline V gives CDR1 SGHKS, CDR2 YYEKEE (reference sequence). The ends were cut back, 4 bases at V and 1 base at J, with 8 bases in the middle. This CDR3 has 13 residues. TCRdb's copy holds only in-frame clones and misses some; the assay was immunoSEQ multiplex PCR. The sample includes 8,000 to 10,000 clones, 91% of them seen just once. This rearrangement joins TRBV5-5 to TRBJ1-2; maybe TRBD1 (5 bases). Input material: PBMCs. The receptor comes from a human donor in good health. For the CDR3, the DNA is TGTGCCAGCAGCGTAGACAGTAACTATGGCTACACCTTC. This translates into CASSVDSNYGYTF.